The 16 T cell receptor beta chains in this list originate from one sample, sequenced in a study of blood T cell repertoires in COVID-19. Generated by immunoSEQ multiplex PCR, the TCRdb table keeps only in-frame clones and is missing some. The sample has about 190,000 clones; roughly 84% are singletons. The sequenced sample consisted of PBMCs or T cells enriched from blood (not recorded which). The receptors originated from a woman aged 25 to 45 who had been exposed to COVID-19.

The rearrangement joins TRBV7-9 to TRBJ1-4; D may be TRBD1 (6 bases). V was shortened by 1 base and J by 3 bases, with 15 bases between the two germline ends. The CDR3 runs to 17 residues. Germline V gene sequence: CDR1 SEHNR, CDR2 FQNEAQ (reference sequence). CDR3 nucleotides: TGTGCCAGCAGCTTAGGGCAGGGGAGCAAGGCTAATGAAAAACTGTTTTTT. Its protein product is CASSLGQGSKANEKLFF. The variable domain in full, completed from reference TRBV7-9 and TRBJ1-4, reads DTGVSQNPRHKITKRGQNVTFRCDPISEHNRLYWYRQTLGQGPEFLTYFQNEAQLEKSRLLSDRFSAERPKGSFSTLEIQRTEQGDSAMYLCASSLGQGSKANEKLFFGSGTQLSVL.

The gene calls are TRBV2 and TRBJ1-6, with D perhaps matching TRBD1 (5 bases). Germline assignment: CDR1 SNHLY and CDR2 FYNNEI. CDR3 size: 14 residues. Trimming left V 5 bases short and J 8 bases short, with 13 bases between. The CDR3 loop is CASSTRAGYSPLHF. The CDR3, as DNA: TGTGCCAGCAGTACCAGGGCTGGTTATTCACCCCTCCACTTT.

The rearrangement joins TRBV19 to TRBJ1-1; perhaps TRBD1 as D (6 bases). The CDR3 extends over 15 amino acids. The V gene's germline CDR1 is LNHDA and CDR2 SQIVND (reference sequence). Trimming took off 7 bases at V and 3 bases at J, with 18 bases between the two ends. The CDR3 here is CASIRDISGDTEAFF. The CDR3 bases are TGTGCCAGTATTCGGGACATCAGTGGGGACACTGAAGCTTTCTTT.

J is TRBJ2-3 and V is TRBV3-1 (or the pseudogene TRBV3-2), with 8 bases that match TRBD2. V trimming: 0 bases; J trimming: 3 bases; junction bases outside the gene matches: 8. The CDR3 has 17 amino acids. The V gene's germline CDR1 is LGHDT and CDR2 YNNKEL (reference sequence). The CDR3 nucleotides are TGTGCCAGCAGCCAAGATGAGGGTAGCGGGGTAACAGATACGCAGTATTTT. Its protein is CASSQDEGSGVTDTQYF.

V usage is TRBV5-1 and J usage is TRBJ2-3, with 9 bases aligning to TRBD2. V lost 0 bases and J lost 5; bases outside the gene matches: 7. This CDR3 comprises 16 residues. In germline, CDR1 is SGHRS, CDR2 YFSETQ. As DNA, the CDR3 is TGCGCCAGCAGCTTGGCGCGAGCGGGGGGCAGAGATACGCAGTATTTT. Its translation is CASSLARAGGRDTQYF.

This clone was observed a single time. The genes are TRBV2 and TRBJ1-4, with D tentatively TRBD1 (6 bases). Per germline, CDR1 SNHLY and CDR2 FYNNEI. V was cut by 6 bases and J by 6 bases, with 17 bases left in between. The CDR3 runs 15 residues. The CDR3: CASSRQVPSHEKLFF. In nucleotides, the CDR3 is TGTGCCAGCAGCCGACAGGTCCCATCTCATGAAAAACTGTTTTTT.

This chain connects TRBV11-2 to TRBJ2-5; D remains unclear. Germline CDR1 is SGHAT and CDR2 is FQNNGV. V was cut by 0 bases and J by 2 bases, with 13 bases left in between. The CDR3 extends over 16 amino acids. The CDR3 coding sequence is TGTGCCAGCAGCTTAGATCTCAAGCCCCGGCAAGAGACCCAGTACTTC. It yields the protein CASSLDLKPRQETQYF. Together with reference TRBV11-2 and TRBJ2-5, the CDR3 gives the full variable domain: EAGVAQSPRYKIIEKRQSVAFWCNPISGHATLYWYQQILGQGPKLLIQFQNNGVVDDSQLPKDRFSAERLKGVDSTLKIQPAKLEDSAVYLCASSLDLKPRQETQYFGPGTRLLVL.

The chain links TRBV19 to TRBJ2-3; 8 bases are a match to TRBD1. The length of the CDR3 is 14 residues. Germline V gene data show CDR1 as LNHDA and CDR2 as SQIVND (reference sequence). V was pared by 5 bases and J by 3 bases, with 4 bases of the junction left unmatched. CDR3 coding DNA: TGTGCCAGTAGTCCCGACAGGGGAACAGATACGCAGTATTTT. Its protein is CASSPDRGTDTQYF.

This chain links TRBV6-5 with TRBJ2-7, with TRBD2 identical over 12 bases. Germline CDR1 reads MNHEY; CDR2 reads SVGAGI. The J segment lost 2 bases and the V segment lost 6 bases, leaving 5 bases of the junction unmatched. There are 15 residues in the CDR3. The CDR3 is CASRGLAGGPYEQYF. The DNA of the CDR3 is TGTGCCAGCAGGGGTCTAGCGGGGGGGCCCTACGAGCAGTACTTC.

The gene calls are TRBV7-8 and TRBJ2-2, with TRBD2 matching over 10 bases. Germline V gives CDR1 SGHVS, CDR2 FQNEAQ. Losses at the gene ends were 5 bases for V and 8 bases for J; bases not matched to a gene: 8. The CDR3 totals 15 residues. This chain's CDR3 is CASSRAGGPGGELFF. The CDR3 DNA is TGTGCCAGCAGCCGAGCGGGGGGGCCAGGTGGGGAGCTGTTTTTT.

V is TRBV7-6 and J is TRBJ2-7; 11 bases align to TRBD2. Germline V gene data show CDR1 as SGHVS and CDR2 as FNYEAQ. The CDR3 length is 14 residues. J gave up 4 bases and V 5 bases, and 4 bases lay outside the gene matches. The CDR3 region is CASSPLAGVYEQYF. CDR3 in DNA: TGTGCCAGCAGCCCACTAGCGGGGGTTTACGAGCAGTACTTC.

The count of this clone is one. The rearrangement joins TRBV3-1 (or the pseudogene TRBV3-2) to TRBJ1-4; D not resolved. V was trimmed by 1 base and J by 8 bases, leaving 5 bases between them. Germline V gives CDR1 LGHDT, CDR2 YNNKEL (reference sequence). The CDR3 consists of 12 residues. CDR3 amino acids: CASSQVTEKLFF. CDR3 sequence (DNA): TGTGCCAGCAGCCAAGTGACAGAAAAACTGTTTTTT.

The chain joins TRBV11-2 to TRBJ1-1; a possible D gene is TRBD1 (5 bases). Germline V gives CDR1 SGHAT, CDR2 FQNNGV. The V end lost 0 bases, the J end lost 8 bases, and 13 bases lay between the germline ends. This CDR3 has 14 residues. The CDR3 sequence: CASSLDPGGTEAFF. The CDR3 nucleotides read TGTGCCAGCAGCTTAGATCCCGGGGGTACCGAAGCTTTCTTT.

In DNA form, the CDR3 reads TGTGCCAGCAGCTTGTCTGTGCCTGAGACTGAAGCTTTCTTT. This gives the protein CASSLSVPETEAFF. The chain has TRBV5-5 and TRBJ1-1; D gene uncertain. This CDR3 has 14 amino acids. Germline V gives CDR1 SGHKS, CDR2 YYEKEE (reference sequence). The V end was cut by 1 base, the J end by 5 bases, with 12 bases between.

The chain combines TRBV3-1 (or the pseudogene TRBV3-2) with TRBJ2-3; no reliable D call. CDR1 is LGHDT, CDR2 YNNKEL, per germline (reference sequence). CDR3 length equals 14 residues. The ends were cut back, 5 bases at V and 2 bases at J, with 11 bases in the middle. The CDR3 loop is CASSDSQTTDTQYF. For the CDR3, the DNA is TGTGCCAGCAGCGATAGCCAGACCACAGATACGCAGTATTTT.

The chain links TRBV10-2 to TRBJ2-3, with D perhaps TRBD1 (6 bases). This CDR3 contains 17 residues. The germline V and J ends were trimmed by 8 bases and 2 bases, with 23 bases remaining between them. Germline values: CDR1 WSHSY, CDR2 SAAADI. This CDR3 reads CASRFGSPYRDTDTQYF. The CDR3 region has the DNA TGCGCCAGCCGTTTTGGGTCCCCCTACAGGGACACAGATACGCAGTATTTT.